The 25 T cell receptor beta chains below come from one sample, sequenced in a study of blood T cells in healthy people across ages. Using a J-beta primer mix together with a sample-barcoded 5' primer, a second PCR was run for about 6 to 11 cycles. TCRdb passed the 5' RACE reads through MiXCR, listing each CDR3 protein once. The data contain approximately 830,000 distinct CDR3 sequences, less than 80% of them singletons. Sample: blood. These receptors originate from a man in his thirties or forties in good health.

The chain combines TRBV7-9 with TRBJ2-1, with 8 bases matching TRBD2. The J segment lost 4 bases and the V segment lost 5 bases, leaving 10 bases of the junction unmatched. The V gene's germline CDR1 is SEHNR and CDR2 FQNEAQ (reference sequence). The CDR3 extends over 16 amino acids. The CDR3 DNA is TGTGCCAGCAGCCCCCGGGGTAGCGGGGTATACAATGAGCAGTTCTTC. This sequence encodes CASSPRGSGVYNEQFF. Full variable domain (rest looked up from reference TRBV7-9 and TRBJ2-1): DTGVSQNPRHKITKRGQNVTFRCDPISEHNRLYWYRQTLGQGPEFLTYFQNEAQLEKSRLLSDRFSAERPKGSFSTLEIQRTEQGDSAMYLCASSPRGSGVYNEQFFGPGTRLTVL.

The chain is built from TRBV4-3 and TRBJ1-4; TRBD1 might be the D (5 bases). V gave up 0 bases and J gave up 7 bases, with 12 bases separating them. The germline CDR1 and CDR2 sequences are LGHNA and YSLEER. This CDR3 is 15 amino acids long. CDR3 coding DNA: TGCGCCAGCAGCCAAGATGCCAGGGTGGGTGAAAAACTGTTTTTT. This gives the protein CASSQDARVGEKLFF.

The chain links TRBV3-1 to TRBJ2-7; 7 bases agree with TRBD1. The CDR3 is made up of 13 amino acids. V gave up 7 bases and J gave up 5 bases; unmatched junction bases: 8. Germline V gene sequence: CDR1 LGHDT, CDR2 YNNKEL (reference sequence). The chain's CDR3 is CASTPGTADEQYF. DNA of the CDR3: TGTGCCAGCACCCCAGGGACAGCCGACGAGCAGTACTTC.

V and J are TRBV6-5 and TRBJ2-1; 7 bases are a match to TRBD1. The germline V gene encodes CDR1 MNHEY and CDR2 SVGAGI. The CDR3 has 11 amino acids. Germline trimming cut 7 bases from V and 9 bases from J; bases unmatched to any gene: 3. DNA for the CDR3: TGTGCCAGCACCTCAGGGGGTGAGCAGTTCTTC. This sequence encodes CASTSGGEQFF.

The chain combines TRBV5-4 with TRBJ1-4; 7 bases line up with TRBD1. After removal of 4 bases from V and 6 bases from J, the junction contained 9 bases not matched to a gene. CDR1 and CDR2 from the germline V gene are SGHNT and YYREEE (reference sequence). The CDR3 totals 15 residues. CDR3 protein: CASSGPGQPDEKLFF. The DNA of the CDR3 is TGTGCCAGCAGCGGACCGGGACAGCCCGATGAAAAACTGTTTTTT.

The chain employs TRBV20-1 and TRBJ2-7; D not certain. The CDR3 has 12 amino acids. The germline gives CDR1 DFQATT, CDR2 SNEGSKA (reference sequence). The CDR3 loop is CSRWAHSYEQYF. For the CDR3, the DNA is TGCAGCCGGTGGGCCCACTCCTACGAGCAGTACTTC.

V is TRBV20-1 and J is TRBJ2-3, with TRBD1 as a possible D gene (6 bases). Germline CDR1 DFQATT, CDR2 SNEGSKA (reference sequence). The CDR3 extends over 14 amino acids. The ends were cut back, 6 bases at V and 3 bases at J, with 16 bases in the middle. CDR3 nucleotide sequence: TGCAGTGCGAACAGGGCCGGGAAAACAGATACGCAGTATTTT. This gives the protein CSANRAGKTDTQYF.

V is TRBV4-3 and J is TRBJ2-7; 7 nucleotides line up with TRBD2. The closer fit of TRBJ2-4 to the DNA end suggests the J call may be wrong. The CDR3 consists of 14 residues. The V gene's germline CDR1 is LGHNA and CDR2 YSLEER. The CDR3 here is CASSQGLNKNIQYF. In DNA form, the CDR3 reads TGCGCCAGCAGCCAGGGACTAAATAAAAACATTCAGTACTTC.

The rearrangement links TRBV20-1 to TRBJ2-7; TRBD2 agrees at 11 bases. CDR3 length equals 19 residues. V lost 6 bases and J lost 2; bases outside the gene matches: 21. The germline V gene has CDR1 DFQATT and CDR2 SNEGSKA (reference sequence). The CDR3 nucleotides are TGCAGTGCCCACCGTCCACACTCCAGGCTAGCGGGGGGCACCTACGAGCAGTACTTC. Amino acid sequence: CSAHRPHSRLAGGTYEQYF.

DNA of the CDR3: TGTGCCACCAGCAGAGCTAGCGGGCGCCAAGAGACCCAGTACTTC. Translated: CATSRASGRQETQYF. The gene calls are TRBV15 and TRBJ2-5, with TRBD2 matching 8 bases. Per the germline V gene, CDR1 is LNHNV and CDR2 is YYDKDF (reference sequence). CDR3 length: 15 amino acids. Trimming removed 1 base from V and 1 base from J; junction bases left unmatched: 2.

This chain joins TRBV5-1 and TRBJ2-2, with D perhaps matching TRBD1 (5 bases). This CDR3 region has 15 residues. The germline gives CDR1 SGHRS, CDR2 YFSETQ. V dropped 4 bases and J dropped 4 bases, with 14 bases sitting between them. The chain's CDR3 is CASSPGPQGTGELFF. The CDR3 DNA follows: TGCGCCAGCAGCCCGGGTCCGCAGGGCACCGGGGAGCTGTTTTTT.

This sequence joins TRBV30 and TRBJ1-1, with D perhaps TRBD1 (5 bases). With 1 base removed from V and 6 bases from J, the gap between germline ends came to 18 bases. Germline CDR1 and CDR2: GTSNPN and SVGIG (reference sequence). This CDR3 comprises 15 residues. The CDR3: CAWSAAVSGTPEAFF. DNA of the CDR3: TGTGCCTGGAGTGCAGCCGTCTCGGGGACCCCTGAAGCTTTCTTT.

This clonotype has only a few counts. The J gene is TRBJ1-2, the V gene TRBV7-9; 7 positions match TRBD1. CDR1 is SEHNR and CDR2 is FQNEAQ in the germline V gene (reference sequence). The CDR3 runs to 16 residues. After removal of 0 bases from V and 2 bases from J, the junction contained 6 bases not matched to a gene. The CDR3 here is CASSLAGQHGNYGYTF. DNA of the CDR3: TGTGCCAGCAGCTTAGCGGGACAGCATGGGAACTATGGCTACACCTTC.

The chain is built from TRBV7-2 and TRBJ2-3; a possible D gene is TRBD2 (5 bases). CDR3 length equals 15 residues. From germline, CDR1 is SGHTA and CDR2 FQGNSA. V gave up 1 base and J gave up 0 bases, with 8 bases separating them. The CDR3 spells CASSLVAPSTDTQYF. The CDR3 DNA sequence: TGTGCCAGCAGCTTAGTAGCGCCAAGCACAGATACGCAGTATTTT.

The chain combines TRBV21-1 with TRBJ2-1; the table assigns TRBD2, which was not confirmed against the DNA. TRBV21-1 is marked as a pseudogene. This CDR3 is built from 18 residues. Here the CDR3 reads CASNGEFIELLVANEQFF. The CDR3 DNA reads as TGTGCCAGCAACGGGGAATTTATAGAGTTACTAGTGGCCAATGAGCAGTTCTTC.

This chain connects TRBV6-2 or TRBV6-3 to TRBJ2-1; the D is unclear. Trimming left V 2 bases short and J 12 bases short, with 11 bases between. From germline, CDR1 is MNHEY and CDR2 SVGEGT. This CDR3 is 12 amino acids long. The CDR3 sequence: CASSYQASVQFF. The CDR3 coding sequence is TGTGCCAGCAGTTACCAGGCATCCGTGCAGTTCTTC.

This clonotype was detected a few times. This chain uses TRBV12-3 or TRBV12-4 with TRBJ2-3; no clear D gene. The CDR3 is made up of 15 amino acids. V was pared by 6 bases and J by 4 bases, with 17 bases between. The CDR3 loop reads CASSFGRYKADTQYF. The CDR3 DNA follows: TGTGCCAGCAGCTTTGGGCGTTATAAGGCAGATACGCAGTATTTT.

As for this clonotype: Germline and junction disagree at one end, which may indicate a read error. The rearrangement uses TRBV27 and TRBJ2-7; no clear D. The CDR3 contains 14 residues. Looked up from germline, CDR1 is MNHEY and CDR2 is SMNVEV (reference sequence). CDR3 in DNA: TGTACCAGCAGTCCGGCCCAGAGCTCCTACGAGCAGTACTTC. Translating gives CTSSPAQSSYEQYF.

The CDR3 coding sequence is TGTGCCAGCAGTGTAGGAGGGATGGGGAATGAGCAGTTCTTC. Translated: CASSVGGMGNEQFF. The rearrangement uses TRBV2 and TRBJ2-1; possibly TRBD2 for D (6 bases). The CDR3 loop spans 14 amino acids. Germline lookup yields CDR1 SNHLY and CDR2 FYNNEI. Trimming left V 4 bases short and J 7 bases short, with 14 bases between.

This rearrangement joins TRBV28 to TRBJ2-5; tentative D call: TRBD2 (5 bases). V was shortened by 2 bases and J by 1 base, with 20 bases between the two germline ends. The CDR3 contains 18 residues. Per the germline V gene, CDR1 is MDHEN and CDR2 is SYDVKM. CDR3 nucleotide sequence: TGTGCCAGCAGTTTAGTAGCTCCAGGCGGCGGAGGCCAAGAGACCCAGTACTTC. Translating it yields CASSLVAPGGGGQETQYF.

This clonotype has only a few counts. V and J are TRBV28 and TRBJ2-3, with no clear D. CDR1 is MDHEN, CDR2 SYDVKM, per germline. The germline V and J ends were trimmed by 6 bases and 2 bases, with 12 bases remaining between them. The CDR3 is 14 residues long. CDR3 DNA sequence: TGTGCCAGCAGGGACGGACGGCTCACAGATACGCAGTATTTT. Its translation: CASRDGRLTDTQYF.

The chain has TRBV2 and TRBJ1-1, with D maybe TRBD1 (5 bases). The CDR3 is made up of 14 amino acids. Trimming took off 0 bases at V and 4 bases at J, with 9 bases between the two ends. Germline V lookup: CDR1 SNHLY, CDR2 FYNNEI. This chain's CDR3 is CASSEAQGITEAFF. For the CDR3, the DNA is TGTGCCAGCAGTGAAGCCCAGGGAATCACTGAAGCTTTCTTT.

This chain uses TRBV7-9 with TRBJ2-1; D is unclear. CDR1 is SEHNR, CDR2 FQNEAQ, per germline (reference sequence). V lost 5 bases to trimming and J lost 3 bases, with 20 bases between them. CDR3 length: 17 amino acids. CDR3 residues: CASSLTSGLLVYNEQFF. CDR3 nucleotide sequence: TGTGCCAGCAGCCTCACCTCCGGGCTTCTGGTCTACAATGAGCAGTTCTTC.

The chain recombines TRBV29-1 with TRBJ2-3; 8 bases agree with TRBD2. This CDR3 spans 16 amino acids. Germline lookup yields CDR1 SQVTM and CDR2 ANQGSEA. The junction had 14 bases not matched to a gene; V was cut back by 5 bases and J by 4 bases. The CDR3 DNA reads TGCAGCGTTTCCACTACTAGCGCGGGGGGCCCAGATACGCAGTATTTT. It codes for CSVSTTSAGGPDTQYF.

The chain is built from TRBV12-3 or TRBV12-4 and TRBJ1-4, with a possible D match to TRBD1 (5 bases). Trimming shortened V by 5 bases and J by 8 bases, and 12 bases separated the two germline ends. The CDR3 spans 13 residues. As DNA, the CDR3 is TGTGCCAGCAGTGATCAGGGATTCGAAAAACTGTTTTTT. Translated, it gives CASSDQGFEKLFF.